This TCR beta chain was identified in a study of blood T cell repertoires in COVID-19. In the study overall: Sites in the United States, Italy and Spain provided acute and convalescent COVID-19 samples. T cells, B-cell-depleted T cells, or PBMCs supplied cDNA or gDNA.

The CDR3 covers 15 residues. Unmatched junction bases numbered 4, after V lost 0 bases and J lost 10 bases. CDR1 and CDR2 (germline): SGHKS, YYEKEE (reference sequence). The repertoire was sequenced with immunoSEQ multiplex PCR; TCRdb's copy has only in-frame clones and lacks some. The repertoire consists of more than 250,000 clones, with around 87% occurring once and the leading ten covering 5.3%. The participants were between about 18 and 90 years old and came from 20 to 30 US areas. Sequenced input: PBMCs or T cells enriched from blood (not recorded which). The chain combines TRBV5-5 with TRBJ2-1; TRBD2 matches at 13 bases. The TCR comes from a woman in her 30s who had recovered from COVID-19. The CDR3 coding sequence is TGTGCCAGCAGCTTGGGACTAGCGGGGGGCGACGAGCAGTTCTTC. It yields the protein CASSLGLAGGDEQFF.